The clone carrying this TCR beta chain has a handful of counts. Its antigen is currently unknown. The germline gene is not matched at one end of the junction; a read error may be the cause. A constant-region primer primed TCR beta cDNA synthesis from 400 to 600 ng of total RNA. TCR beta libraries came from three nested multiplex PCR rounds using slightly modified ARM-PCR. For around 9 cycles apiece, the opening two PCR rounds ran with TRBV1-TRBV30 forward primers and a C-beta reverse primer. TCRdb analysed the multiplex PCR reads with MiXCR anew, one entry per CDR3 protein. The repertoire includes roughly 55,000 distinct CDR3 sequences, 60% to 85% of them detected once, and around 57% sits in the top ten. The CDR3 runs to 16 residues. Germline V gives CDR1 LGHNA, CDR2 YSLEER. This entry comes from a study of tumor-infiltrating lymphocytes in primary liver carcinoma. Study in general: Ranging in age from 30 to 69 years, the patients were men and women. Broader study findings: A significantly higher top-250-clone fraction was recorded for tumors than for blood (p = 0.039).

From unsorted bulk tissue weighing roughly 19-32 mg, DNA and RNA were co-extracted. Tumor samples were assessed, and every one had over 85% viable tumor cells. The material sequenced was liver tumor tissue from sampling region 2. Subset described: tumor region T2, inferior pole. J is TRBJ2-5 and V is TRBV4-3, with 8 bases that match TRBD2. The source is a man aged 35 to 55 with primary liver carcinoma and hepatitis B virus infection. The CDR3: CASSQGGVSGAYGQYF. As DNA, the CDR3 is TGCGCCAGCAGCCAAGGTGGAGTTAGCGGGGCCTACGGGCAGTATTTC.